This T cell receptor beta chain derives from a study of T cell responses to AZD1222 COVID-19 vaccine. Study observations and caveats: Only 5 or 6 individuals given AZD1222 were seropositive at baseline.

Profiled with immunoSEQ multiplex PCR; TCRdb holds only in-frame clones, not every one. The table shows 100,000 or so clones, with around nine tenths occurring only once. CDR1 and CDR2 (germline): SGHRS, YFSETQ. The CDR3 contains 14 residues. V lost 6 bases and J 5 bases, leaving 18 bases between the germline ends. Concerning this clone: The antigen is unknown.

The input for sequencing was peripheral blood, taken on day 0 of AZD1222 vaccination. The sequence derives from an adult in good health. This chain joins TRBV5-1 and TRBJ2-7; the D is unclear. CDR3 region: CASNPLGATDEQYF. DNA of the CDR3: TGCGCCAGCAACCCACTGGGTGCGACTGACGAGCAGTACTTC.